These 16 T cell receptor beta chains were sequenced from one sample in a study of response to subunit inactivated influenza vaccine. Each CDR3 protein gets one entry after TCRdb re-called the RT-PCR reads with MiXCR. The sample holds about 830,000 distinct CDR3 sequences, roughly 20% seen once. This specimen was PBMCs from blood, taken 5 days after vaccination. The origin of the receptors is a man in his forties or fifties who received an inactivated influenza vaccine.

The V call is TRBV6-5, the J call TRBJ2-2; TRBD2 agrees at 11 bases. Looked up from germline, CDR1 is MNHEY and CDR2 is SVGAGI. J gave up 6 bases and V 0 bases, and 9 bases lay outside the gene matches. The CDR3 is made up of 18 amino acids. CDR3 residues: CASSYSLTLAGVSGELFF. The DNA for the CDR3 is TGTGCCAGCAGTTACTCCTTAACACTAGCGGGGGTATCCGGGGAGCTGTTTTTT.

The chain combines TRBV7-2 with TRBJ2-5; unclear D gene. The length of the CDR3 is 13 residues. CDR1 and CDR2 from the germline V gene are SGHTA and FQGNSA. The germline V and J ends were trimmed by 2 bases and 4 bases, with 8 bases remaining between them. The CDR3 coding sequence is TGTGCCAGCAGCTTAAGGGCCGGAGAGACCCAGTACTTC. Its protein is CASSLRAGETQYF.

The chain is built from TRBV20-1 and TRBJ2-7; perhaps TRBD2 as D (6 bases). V lost 5 bases and J lost 5, with 25 bases in between. Germline loops: CDR1 DFQATT, CDR2 SNEGSKA (reference sequence). This CDR3 is built from 16 residues. In DNA form, the CDR3 reads TGCAGTGCTCGGAACTCCCGGAGGGAAATTCTCAACGAGCAGTACTTC. Translation: CSARNSRREILNEQYF.

The chain combines TRBV25-1 with TRBJ1-2, with 8 positions matching TRBD1. From germline, CDR1 is MGHDK and CDR2 SYGVNS. The CDR3 has 13 amino acids. V trimming: 4 bases; J trimming: 7 bases; junction bases outside the gene matches: 5. The CDR3 reads CASSAWTGPGYTF. In DNA form, the CDR3 reads TGTGCCAGCAGTGCGTGGACAGGGCCTGGCTACACCTTC.

This clonotype was found a few times. The V call is TRBV12-3 or TRBV12-4, the J call TRBJ1-3, with D unresolved. V was cut by 3 bases and J by 0 bases, with 9 bases left in between. CDR3 size: 15 residues. In DNA form, the CDR3 reads TGTGCCAGCAGTTTCACCCTAAGCTCTGGAAACACCATATATTTT. Translating gives CASSFTLSSGNTIYF.

The chain employs TRBV4-3 and TRBJ1-3, with D hard to call. The length of the CDR3 is 17 residues. The germline V gene encodes CDR1 LGHNA and CDR2 YSLEER. With 0 bases removed from V and 1 base from J, the gap between germline ends came to 13 bases. CDR3 in amino acids: CASSQEMILLSGNTIYF. The CDR3 region has the DNA TGCGCCAGCAGCCAAGAGATGATCCTTTTGTCTGGAAACACCATATATTTT.

This clonotype turned up a few times. The J gene is TRBJ2-7, the V gene TRBV11-2; 9 bases match TRBD2. The CDR3 is 17 amino acids. Germline V gene sequence: CDR1 SGHAT, CDR2 FQNNGV. J gave up 2 bases and V 0 bases, and 8 bases lay outside the gene matches. In DNA, the CDR3 is TGTGCCAGCAGCTTAGAAAGGGCGGGAGGGCCCCCCTACGAGCAGTACTTC. Its protein is CASSLERAGGPPYEQYF.

The chain has TRBV6-1 and TRBJ2-3; 13 bases are shared with TRBD2. The CDR3 extends over 15 amino acids. With V trimmed by 6 bases and J by 5 bases, 5 bases remained unmatched. In germline, CDR1 is MNHNS, CDR2 SASEGT. CDR3 sequence (DNA): TGTGCCAGCAGGAGACTAGCGGGGGGTAAAGATACGCAGTATTTT. This encodes CASRRLAGGKDTQYF.

V and J are TRBV29-1 and TRBJ2-3; D uncertain. Looked up from germline, CDR1 is SQVTM and CDR2 is ANQGSEA. The germline V and J ends were trimmed by 0 bases and 2 bases, with 6 bases remaining between them. CDR3 length: 13 residues. The CDR3 protein is CSVEDRSTDTQYF. The CDR3 DNA sequence: TGCAGCGTTGAAGACAGATCCACAGATACGCAGTATTTT.

V usage is TRBV11-2 and J usage is TRBJ1-1; no definite D call. CDR1 and CDR2 (germline): SGHAT, FQNNGV. V was trimmed by 5 bases and J by 1 base, leaving 14 bases between them. This CDR3 contains 15 residues. This chain's CDR3 is CASSRKGFGNTEAFF. CDR3 coding DNA: TGTGCCAGCAGCAGAAAGGGATTCGGGAACACTGAAGCTTTCTTT.

This sequence joins TRBV4-3 and TRBJ2-5; 11 bases are shared with TRBD2. The CDR3 is 17 amino acids. V lost 2 bases and J lost 5; bases outside the gene matches: 10. The germline gives CDR1 LGHNA, CDR2 YSLEER. CDR3 DNA sequence: TGCGCCAGCAGCCAACGGGACCTGACTAGCGGGATGGAGACCCAGTACTTC. It encodes CASSQRDLTSGMETQYF.

The genes are TRBV12-3 or TRBV12-4 and TRBJ2-1, with TRBD2 identical over 12 bases. CDR3 length: 15 residues. Germline trimming cut 6 bases from V and 11 bases from J; bases unmatched to any gene: 11. CDR3 DNA sequence: TGTGCCAGCAGCTCCTCACTAGCGGGGGGCCGTAAGCAGTTCTTC. Amino acid sequence: CASSSSLAGGRKQFF.

J is TRBJ2-3 and V is TRBV12-3 or TRBV12-4, with 7 bases aligning to TRBD2. V shed 4 bases, J shed 7 bases, and the junction held 2 bases outside the gene matches. CDR3 length: 12 amino acids. The CDR3 here is CASSSGLHTQYF. The CDR3 region has the DNA TGTGCCAGCAGTTCGGGACTACATACGCAGTATTTT.

The chain has TRBV10-3 and TRBJ2-1, with TRBD2 matching over 13 bases. The CDR3 extends over 16 amino acids. Germline CDR1 is ENHRY and CDR2 is SYGVKD. J lost 9 bases, V lost 10 bases, and 15 bases had no gene match. The CDR3 loop is CASRTSGSGGNTEQFF. DNA of the CDR3: TGTGCCAGCAGGACTAGCGGGAGTGGGGGTAACACTGAGCAGTTCTTC.

This clonotype was seen a few times. The chain links TRBV7-2 to TRBJ1-5; perhaps TRBD1 as D (5 bases). This CDR3 is 16 amino acids long. V lost 4 bases and J 3 bases, leaving 16 bases between the germline ends. Looked up from germline, CDR1 is SGHTA and CDR2 is FQGNSA. This CDR3 reads CASSWGGRETNQPQHF. In DNA, the CDR3 is TGTGCCAGCAGCTGGGGGGGGAGAGAGACCAATCAGCCCCAGCATTTT. The variable domain in full, completed from reference TRBV7-2 and TRBJ1-5, reads GAGVSQSPSNKVTEKGKDVELRCDPISGHTALYWYRQSLGQGLEFLIYFQGNSAPDKSGLPSDRFSAERTGGSVSTLTIQRTQQEDSAVYLCASSWGGRETNQPQHFGDGTRLSIL.

In DNA, the CDR3 is TGCAGCGCCATCCTATACCAAGAGACCCAGTACTTC. This gives the protein CSAILYQETQYF. The chain uses TRBV29-1 and TRBJ2-5; D call uncertain. V lost 7 bases and J 0 bases, leaving 9 bases between the germline ends. This CDR3 region has 12 residues. Germline loops: CDR1 SQVTM, CDR2 ANQGSEA. The full variable domain, rest sourced from reference TRBV29-1 and TRBJ2-5, is SAVISQKPSRDICQRGTSLTIQCQVDSQVTMMFWYRQQPGQSLTLIATANQGSEATYESGFVIDKFPISRPNLTFSTLTVSNMSPEDSSIYLCSAILYQETQYFGPGTRLLVL.